The 25 T cell receptor beta chains presented below share a single source sample, sequenced in a study of cytomegalovirus exposure and HLA in healthy donors (TCRdb year 2017). The library came from the immunoSEQ multiplex PCR assay. For the multiplex PCR, a mixture combining 60 forward primers for TCR Vbeta segments and 13 reverse primers for TCR Jbeta segments was used. The source is immuneACCESS, and TCRdb retained only in-frame sequences with V and J called. Part of the clones is not carried over; for the studies checked, unresolved V genes explain less than half of this, and the remainder is unexplained. A total of about 190,000 clones appear in this sample, 80% to 85% of them only once. The top ten clonotypes cover 6.3% of the sample. Sample: PBMCs. The receptors derive from a man aged 35 to 55 in good health and CMV-seropositive.

The gene calls are TRBV27 and TRBJ1-3, with 7 bases fitting TRBD1. Germline V gives CDR1 MNHEY, CDR2 SMNVEV (reference sequence). V shed 7 bases, J shed 4 bases, and the junction held 16 bases outside the gene matches. The CDR3 covers 17 residues. This CDR3 is CASMPLVNRGRGNTIYF. The CDR3 DNA sequence: TGTGCCAGCATGCCCCTAGTAAACAGGGGTAGGGGAAACACCATATATTTT.

The V gene is TRBV6-4, the J gene TRBJ2-3, with TRBD1 matching 8 bases. Per the germline V gene, CDR1 is MRHNA and CDR2 is SNTAGT. V lost 4 bases to trimming and J lost 8 bases; unmatched junction nucleotides: 5. This CDR3 has 13 residues. The DNA for the CDR3 is TGTGCCAGCAGTGGACAGGGGCGTTTTACGCAGTATTTT. As protein: CASSGQGRFTQYF.

This clone was recorded once. The chain joins TRBV6-1 to TRBJ1-2; D is unclear. Germline V CDR1 and CDR2: MNHNS, SASEGT. V lost 4 bases, J lost 6 bases, and 12 bases lay in between. The CDR3 has 13 residues. The CDR3 sequence: CASSGRFLNGYTF. The CDR3 region has the DNA TGTGCCAGCAGTGGGAGGTTTCTCAATGGCTACACCTTC.

V and J are TRBV5-6 and TRBJ2-5, with 10 bases matching TRBD2. The J call may be incorrect, as the DNA end agrees better with TRBJ2-7. This CDR3 is built from 14 residues. Germline values: CDR1 SGHDT, CDR2 YYEEEE. The CDR3 loop is CASKLAGDSYEQYF. The CDR3, as DNA: TGTGCCAGCAAGCTAGCGGGGGACTCCTACGAGCAGTACTTC.

This chain uses TRBV4-1 with TRBJ2-5; 8 bases align to TRBD1. Germline assignment: CDR1 MGHRA and CDR2 YSYEKL. The CDR3 length is 17 residues. The junction had 14 bases not matched to a gene; V was cut back by 1 base and J by 7 bases. CDR3: CASSQAGQASSGRTQYF. The CDR3 nucleotides read TGCGCCAGCAGCCAAGCGGGACAGGCCAGCAGTGGGAGGACCCAGTACTTC.

The J gene is TRBJ2-5, the V gene TRBV13, with TRBD2 identical over 10 bases. There are 15 residues in the CDR3. Unmatched junction bases numbered 11, after V lost 8 bases and J lost 5 bases. Germline CDR1 PRHDT, CDR2 FYEKMQ (reference sequence). DNA for the CDR3: TGTGCCAGCTCCCGTGAGCGGGGGGGCTTGGAGACCCAGTACTTC. Protein product: CASSRERGGLETQYF.

This clone appeared a single time. J is TRBJ2-5 and V is TRBV5-6; D remains ambiguous. The closer fit of TRBJ2-7 to the DNA end suggests the J call may be wrong. The CDR3 is made up of 13 amino acids. The germline V gene encodes CDR1 SGHDT and CDR2 YYEEEE. CDR3 coding DNA: TGTGCCAGCAGCTTGTTTATCGCCTACGAGCAGTACTTC. Encoded protein: CASSLFIAYEQYF.

Only a few counts were recorded for this clone. The V call is TRBV9, the J call TRBJ2-3; 9 nucleotides line up with TRBD2. V lost 2 bases to trimming and J lost 5 bases; unmatched junction nucleotides: 6. This CDR3 spans 15 amino acids. Germline loops: CDR1 SGDLS, CDR2 YYNGEE. CDR3 coding DNA: TGTGCCAGCAGCGTTGGAGTAGCGGGGGAAGATACGCAGTATTTT. Amino acids: CASSVGVAGEDTQYF.

V is TRBV19 and J is TRBJ1-1, with 10 bases aligning to TRBD1. The germline gives CDR1 LNHDA, CDR2 SQIVND (reference sequence). Unmatched junction bases numbered 8, after V lost 6 bases and J lost 4 bases. This CDR3 comprises 15 residues. The CDR3 protein is CASSLGTGVGTEAFF. The CDR3 DNA follows: TGTGCCAGTAGCCTCGGGACAGGGGTGGGCACTGAAGCTTTCTTT. The full variable domain, completed using reference TRBV19 and TRBJ1-1, is DGGITQSPKYLFRKEGQNVTLSCEQNLNHDAMYWYRQDPGQGLRLIYYSQIVNDFQKGDIAEGYSVSREKKESFPLTVTSAQKNPTAFYLCASSLGTGVGTEAFFGQGTRLTVV.

This CDR3 is CAWGQGINYGYTF. The CDR3, as DNA: TGTGCCTGGGGACAGGGTATCAACTATGGCTACACCTTC. The chain carries TRBV30 and TRBJ1-2; TRBD1 agrees at 8 bases. Germline V lookup: CDR1 GTSNPN, CDR2 SVGIG (reference sequence). Trimming at V came to 5 bases and at J to 2 bases, leaving 4 bases not matched to a gene. This CDR3 spans 13 amino acids.

The V call is TRBV27, the J call TRBJ2-1, with D hard to call. The CDR3 runs to 11 residues. Germline CDR1 reads MNHEY; CDR2 reads SMNVEV (reference sequence). V was trimmed by 6 bases and J by 4 bases, leaving 4 bases between them. CDR3 amino acids: CASSRYNEQFF. The CDR3 coding sequence is TGTGCCAGCAGCCGGTACAATGAGCAGTTCTTC.

The V and J genes are TRBV9 and TRBJ2-2; 10 bases match TRBD1. The ends lost 4 bases at V and 2 bases at J; junction bases unmatched: 8. The CDR3 totals 17 residues. Germline-derived CDR1 and CDR2 are SGDLS and YYNGEE. CDR3 sequence reads: CASSPEGQGINTGELFF. DNA for the CDR3: TGTGCCAGCAGCCCTGAGGGACAGGGGATAAACACCGGGGAGCTGTTTTTT.

V is TRBV27 and J is TRBJ2-1; 11 positions match TRBD2. Germline CDR1 and CDR2: MNHEY and SMNVEV (reference sequence). V shed 8 bases, J shed 3 bases, and the junction held 3 bases outside the gene matches. The CDR3 consists of 14 residues. The CDR3 is CASRLAGGYNEQFF. The CDR3 coding sequence is TGTGCCAGCCGCCTAGCGGGGGGCTACAATGAGCAGTTCTTC.

The CDR3 DNA sequence: TGTGCCAGCAGCTTAGGACAGACTGGCCCCGGTGAAGCTTTCTTT. As protein: CASSLGQTGPGEAFF. The chain recombines TRBV11-1 with TRBJ1-1; the D gene is possibly TRBD1 (5 bases). This CDR3 region has 15 residues. The V end lost 1 base, the J end lost 7 bases, and 16 bases lay between the germline ends. Germline V gene sequence: CDR1 SGHAT, CDR2 FQDESV (reference sequence).

The chain links TRBV18 to TRBJ2-7; D unclear. Trimming pared 2 bases from V and 1 base from J, leaving 6 bases between. The CDR3 spans 13 residues. The germline CDR1 and CDR2 sequences are KGHSH and LQKENI. CDR3 in amino acids: CASSPGQSYEQYF. Here the CDR3 DNA reads TGTGCCAGCTCACCAGGTCAGTCCTACGAGCAGTACTTC.

The chain uses TRBV19 and TRBJ1-2, with D possibly being TRBD1 (6 bases). Trimming took 6 bases from V and 4 from J, leaving 12 bases between them. This CDR3 is 13 amino acids long. Germline assignment: CDR1 LNHDA and CDR2 SQIVND (reference sequence). The CDR3 bases are TGTGCCAGTAGACCAGGGGCGGGCTATGGCTACACCTTC. This encodes CASRPGAGYGYTF.

CDR3 in amino acids: CASSLGRDGGYTF. The CDR3 nucleotides read TGTGCCAGCAGCTTAGGCCGGGATGGAGGCTACACCTTC. The chain recombines TRBV13 with TRBJ1-2; D ambiguous. V was clipped by 0 bases and J by 8 bases, with 10 bases between them. Germline V gene sequence: CDR1 PRHDT, CDR2 FYEKMQ (reference sequence). The CDR3 length is 13 residues.

The chain couples TRBV7-9 to TRBJ2-3; TRBD2 aligns across 13 bases. V shed 0 bases and J 3 bases; nucleotides not matched to a gene: 9. Germline V gene lookup returns CDR1 SEHNR and CDR2 FQNEAQ (reference sequence). There are 19 residues in the CDR3. Here the CDR3 reads CASSLATGLAGPRTDTQYF. The CDR3 DNA sequence: TGTGCCAGCAGCTTAGCAACGGGACTAGCGGGACCTAGGACAGATACGCAGTATTTT.

This chain joins TRBV5-1 and TRBJ1-4; TRBD1 matches at 7 bases. CDR3 length equals 15 residues. CDR1 is SGHRS and CDR2 is YFSETQ in the germline V gene. With V trimmed by 3 bases and J by 3 bases, 5 bases remained unmatched. CDR3 bases: TGCGCCAGCAGCTCGCAGGGGGTCCCTAATGAAAAACTGTTTTTT. Amino acid sequence: CASSSQGVPNEKLFF.

The CDR3 is CASSESIGPAGSKFTGELFF. CDR3 in DNA: TGCGCCAGCAGTGAGTCGATTGGCCCGGCGGGGTCAAAATTCACCGGGGAGCTGTTTTTT. The chain couples TRBV10-1 to TRBJ2-2, with a possible D match to TRBD2 (6 bases). Germline values: CDR1 WNHNN, CDR2 SYGVQD (reference sequence). V shed 0 bases and J shed 4 bases, with 24 bases lying between them. This CDR3 has 20 amino acids.

This chain connects TRBV7-9 to TRBJ2-6; 9 nucleotides line up with TRBD1. J was trimmed by 0 bases and V by 6 bases; bases with no gene match: 6. CDR1 is SEHNR and CDR2 is FQNEAQ in the germline V gene (reference sequence). The CDR3 contains 17 residues. As DNA, the CDR3 is TGTGCCAGCAGAGTAGAGACAGGGGGCTCTGGGGCCAACGTCCTGACTTTC. This gives the protein CASRVETGGSGANVLTF. Full variable domain (missing parts from reference TRBV7-9 and TRBJ2-6): DTGVSQNPRHKITKRGQNVTFRCDPISEHNRLYWYRQTLGQGPEFLTYFQNEAQLEKSRLLSDRFSAERPKGSFSTLEIQRTEQGDSAMYLCASRVETGGSGANVLTFGAGSRLTVL.

Comment on this clone: At one end the junction does not follow the germline gene, possibly because of a read error. V gene TRBV19 combines with J gene TRBJ1-5; D is undetermined. Germline V gives CDR1 LNHDA, CDR2 SQIVND (reference sequence). The CDR3 spans 13 residues. CDR3 nucleotide sequence: TGTGTCAGTAGTACCTCTTACGGGCAGCCCCAGCATTTT. Amino acids: CVSSTSYGQPQHF.

V and J are TRBV5-1 and TRBJ2-7; 12 nucleotides agree with TRBD1. The CDR3 contains 16 residues. CDR1 and CDR2 from the germline V gene are SGHRS and YFSETQ. With 3 bases clipped from V and 7 bases from J, the junction kept 11 bases outside the gene matches. In DNA, the CDR3 is TGCGCCAGCAGCTCACCACCGGGACAGGGGGCGCGAGAGCAGTACTTC. Translation: CASSSPPGQGAREQYF.

This clone has just one count. This CDR3 is CASSLGTGSTNEKLFF. The CDR3 DNA reads as TGTGCCAGCAGCTTAGGGACAGGGAGTACTAATGAAAAACTGTTTTTT. V usage is TRBV11-2 and J usage is TRBJ1-4; 8 bases map to TRBD1. The CDR3 covers 16 residues. Germline assignment: CDR1 SGHAT and CDR2 FQNNGV. V was pared by 1 base and J by 2 bases, with 3 bases of the junction left unmatched.

This rearrangement joins TRBV6-4 to TRBJ2-7; D is possibly TRBD2 (5 bases). The germline CDR1 and CDR2 sequences are MRHNA and SNTAGT. Trimming cost V 2 bases and J 5 bases, with 10 bases left between them. CDR3 length: 13 amino acids. This CDR3 is CASSDRPGDEQYF. Written as DNA, the CDR3 is TGTGCCAGCAGTGACCGCCCCGGGGACGAGCAGTACTTC.